This TCR beta chain is drawn from a study of blood T cell repertoires in COVID-19. Under the authors' procedure: Reference gene primers were amplified, and this amplification served to estimate nucleated cell counts. TCRdb's table, derived via immunoSEQ multiplex PCR, lists solely in-frame clones and lacks some. V, J and clone size are taken as reported in that table, and D and trimming were inferred from the DNA itself. The sample has some 130,000 clones, approximately 78% seen once; the top ten hold approximately 11%. This CDR3 comprises 16 residues. V shed 0 bases and J 8 bases; nucleotides not matched to a gene: 6. Germline CDR1 is LGHNA and CDR2 is YNFKEQ.

The specimen sequenced was peripheral blood. The receptor's source is a man between 60 and 75 years old who had recovered from COVID-19. The J gene is TRBJ1-6, the V gene TRBV4-2; 8 bases line up with TRBD1. The CDR3 nucleotides read TGTGCCAGCAGCCAAGATCGGTCGACAGGGGATTCACCCCTCCACTTT. It is translated as CASSQDRSTGDSPLHF.